In its sample, the clone carrying this T cell receptor (beta chain) was seen many times. The antigen is unknown. The data stem from a study of T-cell reconstitution after alpha-beta-depleted transplantation in children. This sample's TCRbeta library carried unique molecular identifier barcodes. MiXCR, run by TCRdb on the PCR reads, gives a single entry per CDR3 protein. The sample shows 200,000 or so distinct CDR3 sequences, 6.3% of them seen only once. Points from the study as a whole: It was reported that alpha-beta T cells came from several hundred expanded graft clones (about two months after transplant).

Trimming at V came to 1 base and at J to 3 bases, leaving 11 bases not matched to a gene. The CDR3 runs 18 residues. Germline CDR1 reads KGHSH; CDR2 reads LQKENI. Sequenced material: PBMCs, taken before TCRalphabeta/CD19-depleted stem cell transplant. This sequence joins TRBV18 and TRBJ1-1; 10 nucleotides line up with TRBD1. This TCR was recovered from a girl in the first two years of life with combined immunodeficiency, due to receive a stem cell transplant. CDR3 nucleotide sequence: TGTGCCAGCTCACCACGACAGGGGGCCTATATCTGGGACACTGAAGCTTTCTTT. It yields the protein CASSPRQGAYIWDTEAFF.